What follows is one T cell receptor (beta chain) and its context. This record comes from a study of CD8+ T cells in alopecia areata. Sequencing used cDNA as its template, made by extracting RNA and reverse transcribing it. Only in-frame clones appear in the TCRdb table, and some are missing; sequencing was by immunoSEQ multiplex PCR. In the table there are about 300,000 clones, 55% to 70% of which are singletons. Germline CDR1 and CDR2: SGHDT and YYEEEE. The CDR3 sequence is 12 residues long. The V end was cut by 3 bases, the J end by 4 bases, with 8 bases between. Treatment specified: oral pan-JAK inhibitor, 5-10 mg twice daily.

The clonotype originates from a human donor with alopecia areata. The rearrangement uses TRBV5-6 and TRBJ2-7; D unresolved. Sample: CD4+ T cells sorted from blood, taken at week 24, from a patient treated with tofacitinib. CDR3 nucleotides: TGTGCCAGCAGCTCCTCAAAATACGAGCAGTACTTC. Translation gives CASSSSKYEQYF.